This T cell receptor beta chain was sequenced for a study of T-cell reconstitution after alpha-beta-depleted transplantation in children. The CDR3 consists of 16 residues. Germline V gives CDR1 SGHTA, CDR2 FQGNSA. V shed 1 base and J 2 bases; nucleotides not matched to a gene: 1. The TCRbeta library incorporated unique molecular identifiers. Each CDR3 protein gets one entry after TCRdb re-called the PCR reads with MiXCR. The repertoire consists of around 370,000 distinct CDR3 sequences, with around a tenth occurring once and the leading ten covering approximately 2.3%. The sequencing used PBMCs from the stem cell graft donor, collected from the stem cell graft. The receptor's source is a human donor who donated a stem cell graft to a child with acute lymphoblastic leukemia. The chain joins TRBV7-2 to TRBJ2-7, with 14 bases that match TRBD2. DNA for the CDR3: TGTGCCAGCAGCTTAGGACTAGCGGGAGGGGCCTACGAGCAGTACTTC. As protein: CASSLGLAGGAYEQYF.